This is a list of T cell receptor beta chains from one sample in a study of blood T cell repertoires in COVID-19. The method was immunoSEQ multiplex PCR; TCRdb's version includes in-frame clones alone and lacks a portion of them. The sample has around 15,000 clones; 80% are singletons. Sequenced: peripheral blood. Receptors originate from a human donor in a cohort sampled during active COVID-19. The CDR3 runs from the conserved cysteine through the conserved F or W. The D gene is left open where the match is weak. Not every row has a clone size; where given, it reads once, few, many or a size class.

clone size	D gene	V gene	CDR3 length	J gene	CDR3 protein	CDR3 DNA
few	TRBD1	TRBV11-2	14	TRBJ1-5	CASSYRGLNQPQHF	TGTGCCAGCAGCTACAGGGGGCTCAATCAGCCCCAGCATTTT
.	TRBD2	TRBV4-1	17	TRBJ2-2	CASSQARLAGGLGELFF	TGCGCCAGCAGCCAAGCCCGACTAGCGGGAGGTCTCGGGGAGCTGTTTTTT
once	TRBD1	TRBV7-9	15	TRBJ2-1	CASSPLGTGKNEQFF	TGTGCCAGCAGCCCACTAGGGACAGGGAAGAATGAGCAGTTCTTC
.	TRBD1	TRBV3-1/TRBV3-2	16	TRBJ1-2	CASRHSETGGRYGYTF	TGTGCCAGCAGACACAGCGAGACAGGGGGGAGGTATGGCTACACCTTC
.	TRBD1	TRBV11-2	13	TRBJ1-2	CASSRDSNYGYTF	TGTGCCAGCAGCCGGGACAGCAACTATGGCTACACCTTC
.	.	TRBV25-1	12	TRBJ2-7	CASSEEGDEQYF	TGTGCCAGCAGTGAAGAGGGTGACGAGCAGTACTTC
.	.	TRBV7-2	14	TRBJ2-5	CASSQEGGVETQYF	TGTGCCAGCAGCCAAGAGGGAGGAGTGGAGACCCAGTACTTC
.	.	TRBV3-1/TRBV3-2	17	TRBJ2-3	CASSRDGFVRYTDTQYF	TGTGCCAGCAGCCGAGATGGCTTCGTACGTTACACAGATACGCAGTATTTT
.	.	TRBV7-8	14	TRBJ2-1	CASSLGGVVNEQFF	TGTGCCAGCAGCTTGGGCGGGGTCGTCAATGAGCAGTTCTTC
.	TRBD1	TRBV11-2	17	TRBJ2-2	CASSPPRQGANTGELFF	TGTGCCAGCAGCCCTCCTAGACAGGGGGCGAACACCGGGGAGCTGTTTTTT
.	.	TRBV12-3/TRBV12-4	12	TRBJ2-5	CASSFTGETQYF	TGTGCCAGCAGCTTCACAGGGGAGACCCAGTACTTC
.	.	TRBV12-3/TRBV12-4	12	TRBJ1-2	CASRLTEDGYTF	TGTGCCAGCAGGCTGACAGAGGATGGCTACACCTTC
.	.	TRBV2	12	TRBJ1-2	CASSEVRGFYTF	TGTGCCAGCAGTGAAGTTAGGGGTTTCTACACCTTC
.	TRBD1	TRBV29-1	12	TRBJ2-7	CSVGSGGSVQYF	TGCAGCGTTGGGTCAGGGGGCTCGGTGCAGTACTTC
.	.	TRBV28	15	TRBJ2-3	CASTPREKFPDTQYF	TGTGCCAGCACCCCTCGGGAGAAGTTCCCAGATACGCAGTATTTT
few	TRBD2	TRBV6-5	13	TRBJ2-5	CAMAGGGQGTQYF	TGTGCCATGGCGGGGGGCGGACAAGGGACCCAGTACTTC
.	.	TRBV5-6	13	TRBJ2-1	CASSLDWANEQFF	TGTGCCAGCAGCTTGGACTGGGCCAATGAGCAGTTCTTC
.	.	TRBV28	13	TRBJ2-7	CAKRPGSSYEQYF	TGTGCCAAGAGACCGGGAAGCTCCTACGAGCAGTACTTC
.	.	TRBV7-9	13	TRBJ2-6	CASSPNGRNVLTF	TGTGCCAGCAGCCCCAATGGTAGAAACGTCCTGACTTTC
few	TRBD1	TRBV20-1	17	TRBJ1-2	CSASPGQGGTISYGYTF	TGCAGTGCTAGTCCGGGACAGGGGGGAACTATATCGTACGGCTACACCTTC
few	TRBD1	TRBV4-2	17	TRBJ1-6	CASSQGVGQRYHSPLHF	TGTGCCAGCAGCCAAGGGGTGGGACAGCGGTATCATTCACCCCTCCACTTT
few	TRBD2	TRBV6-5	16	TRBJ2-7	CASSSTAGGPEAYSYF	TGTGCCAGCAGTTCCACTGCGGGGGGGCCCGAAGCGTATTCCTACTTC
.	TRBD1	TRBV16	15	TRBJ2-7	CASSRLGGQGSEQYF	TGTGCCAGCAGCCGCCTCGGAGGACAGGGTTCCGAGCAGTACTTC
few	TRBD2	TRBV27	20	TRBJ2-1	CASSLEFGTSGSLGYNEQFF	TGTGCCAGCAGTTTAGAATTTGGAACTAGCGGGAGTTTAGGGTACAATGAGCAGTTCTTC
.	TRBD2	TRBV5-1	16	TRBJ2-3	CASSGTLAGGADTQYF	TGCGCCAGCAGCGGAACACTAGCGGGAGGGGCAGATACGCAGTATTTT
.	TRBD2	TRBV28	17	TRBJ2-7	CASRKTSGRAGSYEQYF	TGTGCCAGCAGGAAGACTAGCGGGAGGGCCGGGTCCTACGAGCAGTACTTC
.	.	TRBV18	17	TRBJ2-7	CASSRLNRAELGYEQYF	TGTGCCAGCTCACGGCTGAACAGGGCTGAGTTGGGTTACGAGCAGTACTTC
.	.	TRBV7-8	12	TRBJ2-7	CASSPPTYEQYF	TGTGCCAGCAGCCCCCCTACTTACGAGCAGTACTTC
.	TRBD1	TRBV3-1/TRBV3-2	14	TRBJ1-3	CARPTGGGGNTIYF	TGTGCCAGACCGACAGGGGGGGGTGGAAACACCATATATTTT
.	TRBD1	TRBV19	14	TRBJ2-3	CASSTGQGTDTQYF	TGTGCCAGTAGTACTGGACAGGGCACAGATACGCAGTATTTT
.	.	TRBV5-4	14	TRBJ2-3	CASSLLGPQDTQYF	TGTGCCAGCAGCTTACTAGGGCCCCAAGATACGCAGTATTTT
.	.	TRBV5-5	18	TRBJ1-4	CASSYGVQGLYANEKLFF	TGTGCCAGCAGTTACGGAGTGCAGGGGTTGTACGCTAATGAAAAACTGTTTTTT
once	TRBD1	TRBV7-9	17	TRBJ1-4	CASSSGTGGAFNEKLFF	TGTGCCAGCAGCTCCGGGACAGGGGGCGCCTTTAATGAAAAACTGTTTTTT
.	TRBD1	TRBV24-1	18	TRBJ2-1	CATSDLRTGRARIHEQFF	TGTGCCACCAGTGATTTGCGGACAGGGAGAGCTCGTATCCATGAGCAGTTCTTC
.	TRBD2	TRBV11-2	15	TRBJ2-3	CASSFRGLGLAGIYF	TGTGCCAGCAGCTTTCGGGGACTCGGACTAGCGGGAATTTATTTT
.	.	TRBV7-9	12	TRBJ1-2	CASSLPGYGYTF	TGTGCCAGCAGCTTACCGGGGTATGGCTACACCTTC
.	.	TRBV29-1	14	TRBJ1-1	CSVAYLGDSSEAFF	TGCAGCGTTGCTTATTTGGGGGACTCTTCTGAAGCTTTCTTT
few	TRBD2	TRBV5-1	15	TRBJ2-2	CASSYGTSGAGELFF	TGCGCCAGCAGCTACGGGACTAGCGGTGCCGGGGAGCTGTTTTTT
once	.	TRBV19	13	TRBJ2-7	CASSLGRGYEQYF	TGTGCCAGTAGTCTCGGCAGGGGTTACGAGCAGTACTTC
.	TRBD1	TRBV11-2	15	TRBJ1-2	CASSLTGGNPHGYTF	TGTGCCAGCAGCTTGACAGGGGGTAACCCTCATGGCTACACCTTC
.	TRBD1	TRBV3-1/TRBV3-2	14	TRBJ1-3	CASSGTASGNTIYF	TGTGCCAGCAGCGGGACAGCCTCTGGAAACACCATATATTTT
.	TRBD2	TRBV27	14	TRBJ2-2	CASLAGTNTGELFF	TGTGCCAGCCTAGCGGGGACGAACACCGGGGAGCTGTTTTTT
.	.	TRBV9	14	TRBJ2-2	CASSVLLNTGELFF	TGTGCCAGCAGCGTACTATTGAACACCGGGGAGCTGTTTTTT
.	TRBD1	TRBV10-3	14	TRBJ2-2	CAISIQGSAGELFF	TGTGCCATCAGCATACAGGGGTCAGCCGGGGAGCTGTTTTTT
few	TRBD1	TRBV4-1	15	TRBJ1-2	CASSRYRDSNYGYTF	TGCGCCAGCAGCCGATACCGGGACAGCAACTATGGCTACACCTTC
.	.	TRBV6-5	11	TRBJ1-2	CAIPQSFGYTF	TGTGCCATCCCACAGAGTTTCGGCTACACCTTC
.	TRBD2	TRBV14	20	TRBJ2-1	CASSQDRGLAGPSSYNEQFF	TGTGCCAGCAGCCAAGATCGGGGACTAGCGGGCCCGAGCTCCTACAATGAGCAGTTCTTC
once	TRBD2	TRBV28	13	TRBJ2-7	CASILPGGGEQYF	TGTGCCAGCATCCTCCCGGGGGGGGGCGAGCAGTACTTC